Each of the 14 T cell receptor beta chains below was sequenced from the same sample in a study of identical twins. MiXCR, applied by TCRdb to the 5' RACE reads, yields one record per CDR3 protein. The data contain about 700,000 distinct CDR3 sequences, approximately 6% of them singletons. Source material: naive T cells sorted from blood. These receptors all come from a man between 18 and 35 years old in good health.

This clonotype showed up many times. The chain uses TRBV29-1 and TRBJ1-5; D is perhaps TRBD1 (6 bases). This CDR3 contains 12 residues. V lost 6 bases and J 3 bases, leaving 9 bases between the germline ends. CDR1 and CDR2 from the germline V gene are SQVTM and ANQGSEA. The CDR3 region is CSVSGVNQPQHF. For the CDR3, the DNA is TGCAGCGTATCAGGGGTCAATCAGCCCCAGCATTTT.

This clonotype was found a few times. This chain connects TRBV5-5 to TRBJ2-1; D is unresolved. Trimming pared 5 bases from V and 9 bases from J, leaving 12 bases between. Germline CDR1 reads SGHKS; CDR2 reads YYEKEE (reference sequence). The CDR3 runs 12 residues. For the CDR3, the DNA is TGTGCCAGCAGACTGACCCCTCGTGAGCAGTTCTTC. Amino acids: CASRLTPREQFF.

The V call is TRBV19, the J call TRBJ2-1; weak D call: TRBD2 (5 bases). V shed 2 bases and J shed 8 bases, with 13 bases lying between them. The CDR3 spans 14 residues. Germline CDR1 is LNHDA and CDR2 is SQIVND (reference sequence). The CDR3 region is CASSISLAPDEQFF. The CDR3 DNA reads TGTGCCAGTAGTATATCCCTAGCTCCTGATGAGCAGTTCTTC.

This clonotype was counted ten times or more. The chain carries TRBV28 and TRBJ2-1, with D tentatively TRBD1 or TRBD2 (5 bases each). The germline V gene encodes CDR1 MDHEN and CDR2 SYDVKM. The length of the CDR3 is 11 residues. V gave up 6 bases and J gave up 15 bases, with 15 bases separating them. The CDR3 here is CASRSGRHPFF. As DNA, the CDR3 is TGTGCCAGCAGGTCGGGACGACACCCGTTCTTC.

In this sample, this clonotype turned up many times. The V gene is TRBV5-1, the J gene TRBJ2-7; 9 bases line up with TRBD1. The CDR3 runs 16 residues. CDR1 and CDR2 from the germline V gene are SGHRS and YFSETQ. With V trimmed by 0 bases and J by 0 bases, 4 bases remained unmatched. CDR3 DNA sequence: TGCGCCAGCAGCTTGGAGGGGACAGGGAGCTCCTACGAGCAGTACTTC. Translated: CASSLEGTGSSYEQYF.

In this sample, this clonotype turned up many times. The chain uses TRBV27 and TRBJ1-1; 7 positions agree with TRBD1. The germline CDR1 and CDR2 sequences are MNHEY and SMNVEV (reference sequence). V shed 3 bases and J 1 base; nucleotides not matched to a gene: 26. The CDR3 covers 22 residues. The CDR3 spells CASSFDRTIPAGTALWNTEAFF. In DNA, the CDR3 is TGTGCCAGCAGTTTTGATCGCACCATCCCCGCCGGGACAGCGCTATGGAACACTGAAGCTTTCTTT.

This rearrangement joins TRBV6-5 to TRBJ1-1, with D tentatively TRBD1 (6 bases). This CDR3 comprises 18 residues. The germline gives CDR1 MNHEY, CDR2 SVGAGI. Between the trimmed V and J ends, which lost 2 bases and 1 base, there was a span of 20 bases. The CDR3 protein is CASSYTLQGWGGNTEAFF. CDR3 nucleotides: TGTGCCAGCAGTTACACATTACAGGGATGGGGTGGGAACACTGAAGCTTTCTTT.

The chain carries TRBV7-9 and TRBJ2-7; D call uncertain. The CDR3 spans 12 residues. The germline CDR1 and CDR2 sequences are SEHNR and FQNEAQ (reference sequence). The V end was cut by 5 bases, the J end by 6 bases, with 11 bases between. CDR3: CASSAKAFEQYV. In DNA form, the CDR3 reads TGTGCCAGCAGCGCCAAGGCGTTCGAGCAGTACGTC.

This chain joins TRBV5-8 and TRBJ2-7; D gene uncertain. The germline V and J ends were trimmed by 1 base and 3 bases, with 8 bases remaining between them. The CDR3 is 13 residues long. Germline values: CDR1 SGHTS, CDR2 YDEGEE. CDR3 in amino acids: CASSLWQVYEQYF. The CDR3 region has the DNA TGTGCCAGCAGCTTGTGGCAGGTCTACGAGCAGTACTTC.

This clonotype was counted ten times or more. The rearrangement links TRBV7-2 to TRBJ2-7; 9 positions agree with TRBD2. Germline trimming cut 1 base from V and 2 bases from J; bases unmatched to any gene: 3. This CDR3 is 15 amino acids long. Per germline, CDR1 SGHTA and CDR2 FQGNSA. The CDR3 is CASSLEGLATYEQYF. The CDR3 DNA is TGTGCCAGCAGCTTAGAAGGACTAGCGACCTACGAGCAGTACTTC.

This clonotype was seen more than once but under ten times. The chain uses TRBV6-1 and TRBJ2-5; D is possibly TRBD1 or TRBD2 (5 bases each). The CDR3 is 13 amino acids. Trimming pared 5 bases from V and 1 base from J, leaving 8 bases between. Germline V lookup: CDR1 MNHNS, CDR2 SASEGT. The CDR3: CASSTGAQETQYF. In nucleotides, the CDR3 is TGTGCCAGCAGTACCGGGGCCCAAGAGACCCAGTACTTC.

The sample holds many counts of this clonotype. This rearrangement joins TRBV5-1 to TRBJ2-1; weak D call: TRBD2 (5 bases). Germline assignment: CDR1 SGHRS and CDR2 YFSETQ. V was shortened by 0 bases and J by 2 bases, with 9 bases between the two germline ends. CDR3 length: 15 residues. The CDR3 region is CASSLEPGTYNEQFF. CDR3 DNA: TGCGCCAGCAGCTTGGAGCCGGGAACCTACAATGAGCAGTTCTTC.

At least ten counts were recorded for this clonotype. The chain carries TRBV20-1 and TRBJ1-1; D remains ambiguous. Germline V gives CDR1 DFQATT, CDR2 SNEGSKA (reference sequence). Trimming stripped 1 base from V and 1 base from J, with 4 bases between. The CDR3 runs 12 residues. The DNA for the CDR3 is TGCAGTGCTAGAGGGGCGAACACTGAAGCTTTCTTT. Encoded protein: CSARGANTEAFF.

This clonotype was seen ten or more times. This CDR3 reads CAILEFSELYSNQPQHF. The CDR3 DNA follows: TGTGCCATCCTTGAATTTAGTGAACTGTATAGCAATCAGCCCCAGCATTTT. This chain links TRBV10-3 with TRBJ1-5, with D hard to call. Trimming left V 8 bases short and J 0 bases short, with 20 bases between. The germline V gene encodes CDR1 ENHRY and CDR2 SYGVKD. The CDR3 length is 17 residues.